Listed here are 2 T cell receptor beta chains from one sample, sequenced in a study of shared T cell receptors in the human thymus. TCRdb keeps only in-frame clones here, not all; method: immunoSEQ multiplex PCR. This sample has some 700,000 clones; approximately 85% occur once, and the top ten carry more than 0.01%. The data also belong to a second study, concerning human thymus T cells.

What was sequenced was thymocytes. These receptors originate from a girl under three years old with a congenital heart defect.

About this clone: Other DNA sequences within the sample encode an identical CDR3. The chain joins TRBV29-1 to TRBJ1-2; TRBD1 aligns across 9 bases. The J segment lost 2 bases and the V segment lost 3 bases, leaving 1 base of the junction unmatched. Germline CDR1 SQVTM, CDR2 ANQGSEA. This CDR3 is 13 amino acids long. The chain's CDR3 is CSVEGQGNYGYTF. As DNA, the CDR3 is TGCAGCGTTGAGGGACAGGGAAACTATGGCTACACCTTC.

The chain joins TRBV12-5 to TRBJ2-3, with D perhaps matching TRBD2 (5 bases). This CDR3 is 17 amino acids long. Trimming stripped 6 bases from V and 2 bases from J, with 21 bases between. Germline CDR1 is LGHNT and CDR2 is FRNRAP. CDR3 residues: CASGPPVKGALTDTQYF. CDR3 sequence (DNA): TGTGCTAGTGGCCCACCTGTCAAGGGAGCCCTCACAGATACGCAGTATTTT.